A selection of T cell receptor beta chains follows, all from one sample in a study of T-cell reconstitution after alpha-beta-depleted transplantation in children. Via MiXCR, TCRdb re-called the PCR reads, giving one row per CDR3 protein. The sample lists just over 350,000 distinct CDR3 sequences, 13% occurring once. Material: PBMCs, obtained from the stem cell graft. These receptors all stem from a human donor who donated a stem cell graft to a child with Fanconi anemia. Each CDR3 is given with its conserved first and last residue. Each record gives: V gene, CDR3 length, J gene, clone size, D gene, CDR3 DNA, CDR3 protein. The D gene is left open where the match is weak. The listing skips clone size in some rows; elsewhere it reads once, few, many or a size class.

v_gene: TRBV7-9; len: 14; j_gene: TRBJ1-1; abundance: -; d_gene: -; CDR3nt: TGTGCCAGCAGCTTGTCCCGAATGAACACTGAAGCTTTCTTT; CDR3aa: CASSLSRMNTEAFF
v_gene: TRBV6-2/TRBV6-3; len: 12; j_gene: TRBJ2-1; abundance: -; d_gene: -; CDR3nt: TGTGCCAGCTGGGGGGGCCGGGATGAGCAGTTCTTC; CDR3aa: CASWGGRDEQFF
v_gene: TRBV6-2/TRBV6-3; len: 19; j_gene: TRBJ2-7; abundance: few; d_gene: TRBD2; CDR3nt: TGTGCCAGCAGTCTCCCACCGGCTAGACTAGCGGAGAGCTCCTACGAGCAGTACTTC; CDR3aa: CASSLPPARLAESSYEQYF
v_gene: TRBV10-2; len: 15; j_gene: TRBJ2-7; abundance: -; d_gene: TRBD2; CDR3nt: TGCGCCAGCAGTGTGACAGCGGGACCCGGCCACGAGCAGTACTTC; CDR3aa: CASSVTAGPGHEQYF
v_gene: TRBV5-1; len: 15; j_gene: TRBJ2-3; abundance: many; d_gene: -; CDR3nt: TGCGCCAGCAGCTTGTGGGCAGATAGCACAGATACGCAGTATTTT; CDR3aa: CASSLWADSTDTQYF
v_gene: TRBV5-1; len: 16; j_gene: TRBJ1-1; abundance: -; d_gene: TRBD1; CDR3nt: TGCGCCAGCAGCTTGGGAGGGGGACAGGTGAACACTGAAGCTTTCTTT; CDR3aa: CASSLGGGQVNTEAFF
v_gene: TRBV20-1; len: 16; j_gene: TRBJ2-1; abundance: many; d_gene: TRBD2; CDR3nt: TGCAGTGCTAGAGGCTCTAGCGGGGGCGGATACAATGAGCAGTTCTTC; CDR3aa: CSARGSSGGGYNEQFF
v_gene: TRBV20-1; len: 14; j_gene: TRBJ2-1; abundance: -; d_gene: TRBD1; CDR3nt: TGCAGTGCTAGCCCTCCTCGGACAGGGGTCGAGCAGTTCTTC; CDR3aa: CSASPPRTGVEQFF
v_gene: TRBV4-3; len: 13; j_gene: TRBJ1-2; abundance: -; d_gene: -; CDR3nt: TGCGCCAGCAGCCAAGAAAGGGGGGTTGGCTACACCTTC; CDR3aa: CASSQERGVGYTF
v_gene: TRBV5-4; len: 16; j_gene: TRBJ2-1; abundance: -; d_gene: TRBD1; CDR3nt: TGTGCCAGCAGCTTGCAGGTGGGACAGGGAGATGATGAGCAGTTCTTC; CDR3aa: CASSLQVGQGDDEQFF
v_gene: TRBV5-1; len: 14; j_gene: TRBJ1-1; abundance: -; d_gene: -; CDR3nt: TGCGCCAGCAGTTATAACCACAGGGATACTGAAGCTTTCTTT; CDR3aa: CASSYNHRDTEAFF
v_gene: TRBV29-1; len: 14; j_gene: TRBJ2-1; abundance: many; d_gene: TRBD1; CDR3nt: TGCAGCGGAGGGACAGGGACCCCTTACAGCGAGCAGTTCTTC; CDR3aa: CSGGTGTPYSEQFF
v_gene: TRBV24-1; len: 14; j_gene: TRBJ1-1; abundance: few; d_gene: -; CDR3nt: TGTGCCACCAGTGATAACCAGAGTGGCACTGAAGCTTTCTTT; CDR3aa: CATSDNQSGTEAFF
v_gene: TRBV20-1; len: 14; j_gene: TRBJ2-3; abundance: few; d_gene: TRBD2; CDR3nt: TGCAGTGCTAGGGGACTAGCGGTTTTAGATACGCAGTATTTT; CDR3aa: CSARGLAVLDTQYF
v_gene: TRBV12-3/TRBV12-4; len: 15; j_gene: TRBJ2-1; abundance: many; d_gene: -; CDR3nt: TGTGCCAGCAGCCCAACCTTTAACTCCTACAATGAGCAGTTCTTC; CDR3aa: CASSPTFNSYNEQFF
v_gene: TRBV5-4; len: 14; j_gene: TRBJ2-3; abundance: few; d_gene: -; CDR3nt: TGTGCCAGCAGCTTTTATGGGGGAGCAGATACGCAGTATTTT; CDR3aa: CASSFYGGADTQYF
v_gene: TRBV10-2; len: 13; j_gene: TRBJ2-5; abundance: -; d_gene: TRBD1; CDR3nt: TGCGCCAGCAGTATCGGGACAGAAGAGACCCAGTACTTC; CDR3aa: CASSIGTEETQYF
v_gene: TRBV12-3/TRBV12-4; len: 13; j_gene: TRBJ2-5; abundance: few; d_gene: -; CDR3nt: TGTGCCAGCAGTTTCGACTTCCAAGAGACCCAGTACTTC; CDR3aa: CASSFDFQETQYF
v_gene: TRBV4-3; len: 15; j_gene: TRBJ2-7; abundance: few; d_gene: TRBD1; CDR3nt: TGCGCCAGCAGCCAGTATGCAGACAGGGGCTACGAGCAGTACTTC; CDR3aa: CASSQYADRGYEQYF
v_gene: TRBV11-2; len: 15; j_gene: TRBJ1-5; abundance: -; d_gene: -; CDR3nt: TGTGCCAGCAGCTTAGATCTCGCGGGGGATCAGCCCCAGCATTTT; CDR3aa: CASSLDLAGDQPQHF
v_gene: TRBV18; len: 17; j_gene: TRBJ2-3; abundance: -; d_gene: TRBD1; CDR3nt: TGTGCCAGCTCACCGATTCCGGGACAGGTCCCCACAGATACGCAGTATTTT; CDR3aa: CASSPIPGQVPTDTQYF
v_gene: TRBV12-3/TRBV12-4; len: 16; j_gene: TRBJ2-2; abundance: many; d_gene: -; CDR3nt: TGTGCCAGCAGTTTAGGCACAGCTTCGAACACCGGGGAGCTGTTTTTT; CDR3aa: CASSLGTASNTGELFF
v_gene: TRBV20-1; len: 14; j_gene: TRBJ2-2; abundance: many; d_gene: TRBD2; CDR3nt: TGCAGTGCTAGAAAAGCGGGGGGGCCCGGGGAGCTGTTTTTT; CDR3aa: CSARKAGGPGELFF
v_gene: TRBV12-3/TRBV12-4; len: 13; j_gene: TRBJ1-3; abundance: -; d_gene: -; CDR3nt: TGTGCCAGCAGAGGGAGTGCTGGAAACACCATATATTTT; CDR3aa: CASRGSAGNTIYF
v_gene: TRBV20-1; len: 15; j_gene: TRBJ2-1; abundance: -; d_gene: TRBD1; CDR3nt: TGCAGTGCTAGCGACAGGGGAAGGGAAGGGGATGAGCAGTTCTTC; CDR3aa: CSASDRGREGDEQFF
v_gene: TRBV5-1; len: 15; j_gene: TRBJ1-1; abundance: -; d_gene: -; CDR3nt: TGCGCCAGCACATTCGGGTCTGGGGTTAGCACTGAAGCTTTCTTT; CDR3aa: CASTFGSGVSTEAFF
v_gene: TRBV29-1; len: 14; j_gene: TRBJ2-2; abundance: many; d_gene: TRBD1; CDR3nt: TGCACCATTCGACAGGGACGGGACACCGGGGAGCTGTTTTTT; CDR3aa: CTIRQGRDTGELFF
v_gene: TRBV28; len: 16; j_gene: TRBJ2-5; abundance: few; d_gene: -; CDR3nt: TGTGCCAGCAGTTCCCCAGGCCGAAGGGGGCAAGAGACCCAGTACTTC; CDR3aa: CASSSPGRRGQETQYF
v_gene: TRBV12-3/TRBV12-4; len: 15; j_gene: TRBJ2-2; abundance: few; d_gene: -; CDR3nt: TGTGCCAGCAGAAGACTGGGAATGGGCACCGGGGAGCTGTTTTTT; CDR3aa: CASRRLGMGTGELFF
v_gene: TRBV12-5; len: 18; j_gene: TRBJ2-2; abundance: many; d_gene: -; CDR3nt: TGTGCTAGTGGTTTGGCCGACGTCGGAGGGCGGCACACCGGGGAGCTGTTTTTT; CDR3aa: CASGLADVGGRHTGELFF
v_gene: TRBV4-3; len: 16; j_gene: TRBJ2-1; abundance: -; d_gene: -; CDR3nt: TGCGCCAGCAGCCAAGATCGTCAGGTTTTAAGGAATGAGCAGTTCTTC; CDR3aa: CASSQDRQVLRNEQFF
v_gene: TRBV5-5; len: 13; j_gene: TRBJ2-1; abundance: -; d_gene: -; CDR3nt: TGTGCCAGCAGCTTCCACGCCTACAATGAGCAGTTCTTC; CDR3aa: CASSFHAYNEQFF
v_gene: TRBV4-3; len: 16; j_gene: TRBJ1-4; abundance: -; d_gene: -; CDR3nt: TGCGCCAGCAGCCGCGAACAAGTTGCAACTAATGAAAAACTGTTTTTT; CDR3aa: CASSREQVATNEKLFF
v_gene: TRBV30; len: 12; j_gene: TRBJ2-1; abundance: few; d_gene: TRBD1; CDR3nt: TGTGCCTGGTCCACAGGGGGTAGTGAGCAGTTCTTC; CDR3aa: CAWSTGGSEQFF
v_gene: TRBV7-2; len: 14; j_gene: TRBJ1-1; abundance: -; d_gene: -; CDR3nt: TGTGCCAGCAGCTTAGAGGAGTGGGTAACTGAAGCTTTCTTT; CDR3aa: CASSLEEWVTEAFF
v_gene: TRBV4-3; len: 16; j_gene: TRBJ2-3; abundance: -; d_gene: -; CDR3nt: TGCGCCAGCAGCCCCACTGAGGGACGGAGGGGAGATACGCAGTATTTT; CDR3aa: CASSPTEGRRGDTQYF
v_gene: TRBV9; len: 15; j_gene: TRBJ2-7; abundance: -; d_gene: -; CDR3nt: TGTGCCAGCAGCGTAGGTAACTCGGACGGCTACGAGCAGTACTTC; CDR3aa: CASSVGNSDGYEQYF
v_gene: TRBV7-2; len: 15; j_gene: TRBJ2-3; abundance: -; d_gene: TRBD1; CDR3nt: TGTGCCAGCAGCCTTTGGGACAGGGGCGGAGATACGCAGTATTTT; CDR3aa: CASSLWDRGGDTQYF
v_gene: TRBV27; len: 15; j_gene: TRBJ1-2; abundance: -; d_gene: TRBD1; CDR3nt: TGTGCCAGCAGCCCCCTCGGGACAGCCTCCTATGGCTACACCTTC; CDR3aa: CASSPLGTASYGYTF
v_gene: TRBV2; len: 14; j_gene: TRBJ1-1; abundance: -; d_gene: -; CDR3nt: TGTGCCAGCACAGGGAACAGGATGAACACTGAAGCTTTCTTT; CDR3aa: CASTGNRMNTEAFF
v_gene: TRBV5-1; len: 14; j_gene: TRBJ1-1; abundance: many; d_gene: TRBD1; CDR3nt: TGCGCCAGCAGCTTAGCGGACAGGGGGCGCCGGGCTTTCTTT; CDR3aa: CASSLADRGRRAFF
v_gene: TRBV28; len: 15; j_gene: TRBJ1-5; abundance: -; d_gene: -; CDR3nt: TGTGCCAGCAGTTTAGGGATAATTAGCAATCAGCCCCAGCATTTT; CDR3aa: CASSLGIISNQPQHF
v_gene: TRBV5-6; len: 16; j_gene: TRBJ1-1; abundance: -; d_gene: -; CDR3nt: TGTGCCAGCAGCCGCGATAGGACGCGGGCGGGCACTGAAGCTTTCTTT; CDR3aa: CASSRDRTRAGTEAFF
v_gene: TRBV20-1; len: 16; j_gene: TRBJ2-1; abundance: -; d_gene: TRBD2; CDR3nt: TGCAGTGCTAGAGGGGAAGTAGCGGGGGCTTACAATGAGCAGTTCTTC; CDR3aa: CSARGEVAGAYNEQFF
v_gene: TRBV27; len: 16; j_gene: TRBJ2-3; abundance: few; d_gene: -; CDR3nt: TGTGCCAGCAGTTTAAACGGATGGTCTAACACAGATACGCAGTATTTT; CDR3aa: CASSLNGWSNTDTQYF
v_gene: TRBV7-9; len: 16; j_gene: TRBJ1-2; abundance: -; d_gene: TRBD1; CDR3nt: TGTGCCAGCAGCTTAGGAAAAGACAGGGGGAACTATGGCTACACCTTC; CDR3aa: CASSLGKDRGNYGYTF
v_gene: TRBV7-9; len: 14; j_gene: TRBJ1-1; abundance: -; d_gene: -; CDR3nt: TGTGCCAGCATCATACAGGGTGGAGGTACTGAAGCTTTCTTT; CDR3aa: CASIIQGGGTEAFF
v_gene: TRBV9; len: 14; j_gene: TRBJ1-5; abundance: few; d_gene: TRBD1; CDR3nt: TGTGCCAGCAGCCCTGGGACAGGGAGTGAGCCCCAGCATTTT; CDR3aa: CASSPGTGSEPQHF
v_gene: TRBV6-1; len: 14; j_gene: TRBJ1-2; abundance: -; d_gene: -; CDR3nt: TGTGCCAGCAGTGACGTGGACACCTGGGAGGGCTACACCTTC; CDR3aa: CASSDVDTWEGYTF
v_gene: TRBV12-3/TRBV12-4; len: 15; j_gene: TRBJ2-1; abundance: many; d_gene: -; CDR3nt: TGTGCCAGCAGCCATAGGAGGGGCGGCCACAATGAGCAGTTCTTC; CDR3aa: CASSHRRGGHNEQFF
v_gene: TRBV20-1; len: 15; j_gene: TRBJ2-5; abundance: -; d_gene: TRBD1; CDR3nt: TGCAGTGCTAGAGATGGCGCAGGGGGCTATCAGACCCAGTACTTC; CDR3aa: CSARDGAGGYQTQYF
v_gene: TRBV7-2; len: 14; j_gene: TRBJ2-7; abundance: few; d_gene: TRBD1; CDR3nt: TGTGCCAGCAGTCCAACGGGACAGAACTACGAGCAGTACTTC; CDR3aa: CASSPTGQNYEQYF
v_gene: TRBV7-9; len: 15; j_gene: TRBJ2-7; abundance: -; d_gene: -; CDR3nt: TGTGCCAGCAGCTTAGTGGAGGGGTGGGAATACGAGCAGTACTTC; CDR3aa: CASSLVEGWEYEQYF